This TCR beta chain was sequenced during a study of cytomegalovirus exposure and HLA in healthy donors. The PCR made use of 60 Vbeta and 13 Jbeta primers. TCRdb's table, derived via immunoSEQ multiplex PCR, lists solely in-frame clones and lacks some. The sample lists about 130,000 clones, about 83% occurring once. V shed 0 bases, J shed 6 bases, and the junction held 8 bases outside the gene matches. The CDR3 totals 16 residues. Germline loops: CDR1 MGHRA, CDR2 YSYEKL. The specimen was PBMCs. This chain uses TRBV4-1 with TRBJ2-1; TRBD2 aligns across 7 bases. The sequence was collected from a girl aged 2 to 9 in good health and CMV-seronegative. CDR3 amino acids: CASSQDTTGGGNEQFF. The CDR3 region has the DNA TGCGCCAGCAGCCAAGATACGACGGGAGGAGGCAATGAGCAGTTCTTC.